The 20 T cell receptor beta chains given below trace back to one sample, sequenced in a study of shared T cell receptors in the human thymus. Method: immunoSEQ multiplex PCR; TCRdb's copy keeps in-frame clones and lacks some. Found here are hundreds of thousands of clones, approximately 89% of them singletons; the top ten hold just under 0.0095%. These data also formed part of another study, on human thymus T cells.

The specimen was thymocytes. The receptors were sampled from a boy younger than two with a congenital heart defect.

This clone was recorded once. The chain has TRBV6-1 and TRBJ1-1, with 12 bases matching TRBD1. Germline-derived CDR1 and CDR2 are MNHNS and SASEGT. The V segment lost 3 bases and the J segment 9 bases; nucleotides outside the gene matches: 5. This CDR3 has 14 residues. The CDR3 bases are TGTGCCAGCAGTGACCGGGACAGGGGGCGCCAAGCTTTCTTT. The encoded protein is CASSDRDRGRQAFF.

The chain employs TRBV29-1 and TRBJ2-7; D call uncertain. The CDR3 runs to 13 residues. In germline, CDR1 is SQVTM, CDR2 ANQGSEA. The V gene lost 3 bases and the J gene lost 1 base, with 10 bases spanning the gap. The CDR3 sequence: CSVEIAWSYEQYF. DNA for the CDR3: TGCAGCGTTGAGATAGCTTGGTCCTACGAGCAGTACTTC.

About this clone: One junction end disagrees with the germline gene, perhaps due to a read error. This chain joins TRBV27 and TRBJ1-2; D is uncertain. Germline V lookup: CDR1 MNHEY, CDR2 SMNVEV (reference sequence). The CDR3 length is 15 residues. As DNA, the CDR3 is TGTGCCTCTAAACTACGTCGGCAGTCCCTCTATGGCTATACCTTC. Encoded protein: CASKLRRQSLYGYTF.

This chain's CDR3 is CASSQKTGPNYGYTF. The CDR3 DNA follows: TGTGCCAGCAGCCAGAAGACAGGGCCTAACTATGGCTACACCTTC. This chain joins TRBV7-2 and TRBJ1-2; 7 bases agree with TRBD1. CDR1 is SGHTA and CDR2 is FQGNSA in the germline V gene. This CDR3 is built from 15 residues. The trim removed 5 bases at V and 0 bases at J, leaving 6 bases unmatched.

The table lists this clone with a count of one. V gene TRBV7-2 combines with J gene TRBJ1-2; the match to TRBD1 covers 7 bases. V was clipped by 2 bases and J by 4 bases; unmatched bases: 19. Germline values: CDR1 SGHTA, CDR2 FQGNSA. The CDR3 runs to 19 residues. The chain's CDR3 is CASSLRGMAGGQIGYGYTF. Written as DNA, the CDR3 is TGTGCCAGCAGCTTACGGGGGATGGCAGGGGGGCAAATAGGCTATGGCTACACCTTC.

This clone was picked up one time. The genes are TRBV28 and TRBJ2-1, with TRBD2 as a possible D gene (6 bases). The CDR3 spans 16 residues. Germline assignment: CDR1 MDHEN and CDR2 SYDVKM. V dropped 3 bases and J dropped 1 base, with 13 bases sitting between them. CDR3: CASSFRASESYNEQFF. The DNA for the CDR3 is TGTGCCAGCAGTTTCAGGGCTAGCGAGTCCTACAATGAGCAGTTCTTC.

The chain links TRBV27 to TRBJ2-7, with TRBD1 as a possible D gene (6 bases). This CDR3 has 13 amino acids. Looked up from germline, CDR1 is MNHEY and CDR2 is SMNVEV (reference sequence). V lost 3 bases and J 9 bases, leaving 15 bases between the germline ends. The CDR3 sequence: CASSFEAGVGQYF. The CDR3 nucleotides read TGTGCCAGCAGTTTTGAGGCAGGGGTGGGGCAGTACTTC.

The chain combines TRBV14 with TRBJ1-2; TRBD1 matches at 9 bases. The trim removed 4 bases at V and 8 bases at J, leaving 11 bases unmatched. Looked up from germline, CDR1 is SGHDN and CDR2 is FVKESK. The CDR3 consists of 15 residues. Here the CDR3 DNA reads TGTGCCAGCAGCCTACAGGGGGCAGGCCCGGAGGGCTACACCTTC. It yields the protein CASSLQGAGPEGYTF.

The rearrangement joins TRBV29-1 to TRBJ2-1; possible D gene TRBD2, 6 bases. The CDR3 covers 14 residues. CDR1 and CDR2 from the germline V gene are SQVTM and ANQGSEA. The V end lost 3 bases, the J end lost 9 bases, and 18 bases lay between the germline ends. The CDR3 coding sequence is TGCAGCGTTGACCGGGCGGGATCCCTCCGTGAGCAGTTCTTC. Translation gives CSVDRAGSLREQFF.

The genes are TRBV2 and TRBJ2-1; 8 bases fit TRBD2. The CDR3 runs 15 residues. J gave up 4 bases and V 7 bases, and 9 bases lay outside the gene matches. Germline CDR1 reads SNHLY; CDR2 reads FYNNEI. The CDR3 DNA follows: TGTGCCAGCAATTGGATAGCGGGGCTATACAATGAGCAGTTCTTC. Translated: CASNWIAGLYNEQFF. The whole variable domain, remainder taken from reference TRBV2 and TRBJ2-1, is EPEVTQTPSHQVTQMGQEVILRCVPISNHLYFYWYRQILGQKVEFLVSFYNNEISEKSEIFDDQFSVERPDGSNFTLKIRSTKLEDSAMYFCASNWIAGLYNEQFFGPGTRLTVL.

V is TRBV29-1 and J is TRBJ2-7; 8 bases are shared with TRBD1. Germline V gene lookup returns CDR1 SQVTM and CDR2 ANQGSEA. This CDR3 is 11 amino acids long. V gave up 6 bases and J gave up 5 bases; unmatched junction bases: 3. For the CDR3, the DNA is TGCAGCGTCCTGGACAGGGACGAGCAGTACTTC. This codes for CSVLDRDEQYF.

V and J are TRBV9 and TRBJ2-3, with TRBD2 matching 7 bases. Germline CDR1 is SGDLS and CDR2 is YYNGEE. The CDR3 totals 17 residues. V trimming: 0 bases; J trimming: 6 bases; junction bases outside the gene matches: 13. CDR3 loop: CASSVDRLADFDDTQYF. The CDR3 region has the DNA TGTGCCAGCAGCGTAGATCGGCTAGCGGATTTTGACGATACGCAGTATTTT.

This rearrangement joins TRBV19 to TRBJ1-2; tentatively, D is TRBD1 (6 bases). Between the trimmed V and J ends, which lost 3 bases and 0 bases, there was a span of 14 bases. The germline V gene encodes CDR1 LNHDA and CDR2 SQIVND (reference sequence). The CDR3 totals 16 residues. CDR3 residues: CASSIRPDSANYGYTF. The CDR3 bases are TGTGCCAGTAGTATTCGCCCGGACAGTGCTAACTATGGCTACACCTTC.

V usage is TRBV27 and J usage is TRBJ2-7, with TRBD1 identical over 7 bases. This CDR3 contains 17 residues. Germline V lookup: CDR1 MNHEY, CDR2 SMNVEV (reference sequence). V trimming: 6 bases; J trimming: 2 bases; junction bases outside the gene matches: 16. The CDR3 DNA is TGTGCCAGCAGAACAAGCCCAACAGGGGAGAATGCCTACGAGCAGTACTTC. Residues: CASRTSPTGENAYEQYF.

The chain is built from TRBV5-1 and TRBJ2-2; 11 bases match TRBD2. The CDR3 length is 18 residues. V lost 4 bases to trimming and J lost 2 bases; unmatched junction nucleotides: 10. Germline V gives CDR1 SGHRS, CDR2 YFSETQ. In DNA, the CDR3 is TGCGCCAGCAGCCCCTTCCTTGGACTAGCGGGTAACACCGGGGAGCTGTTTTTT. Translated, it gives CASSPFLGLAGNTGELFF.

The CDR3 loop reads CAIKGLAGSNGGELFF. CDR3 in DNA: TGTGCCATCAAAGGACTAGCGGGATCAAACGGCGGGGAGCTGTTTTTT. The chain couples TRBV10-3 to TRBJ2-2; 12 nucleotides match TRBD2. The germline CDR1 and CDR2 sequences are ENHRY and SYGVKD. The V segment lost 7 bases and the J segment 7 bases; nucleotides outside the gene matches: 10. This CDR3 is built from 16 residues.

V and J are TRBV15 and TRBJ2-1; 13 bases match TRBD2. The CDR3 runs 16 residues. Germline V CDR1 and CDR2: LNHNV, YYDKDF (reference sequence). V shed 3 bases and J 5 bases; nucleotides not matched to a gene: 4. CDR3 in DNA: TGTGCCACCAGCAGGAGCACTAGCGGGGGGGACAATGAGCAGTTCTTC. Translation gives CATSRSTSGGDNEQFF.

The chain recombines TRBV28 with TRBJ2-7; 8 bases are shared with TRBD1. V shed 5 bases and J 9 bases; nucleotides not matched to a gene: 9. Germline CDR1 reads MDHEN; CDR2 reads SYDVKM. The CDR3 consists of 13 residues. CDR3 loop: CASSPRRGHGQYF. DNA for the CDR3: TGTGCCAGCAGTCCCCGCAGGGGGCACGGGCAGTACTTC.

The chain joins TRBV29-1 to TRBJ2-5; D gene unclear. Trimming left V 0 bases short and J 0 bases short, with 11 bases between. Germline assignment: CDR1 SQVTM and CDR2 ANQGSEA. The CDR3 runs 15 residues. The CDR3 reads CSVEEAPGNQETQYF. CDR3 DNA: TGCAGCGTTGAAGAGGCCCCAGGTAACCAAGAGACCCAGTACTTC.

This sequence joins TRBV5-1 and TRBJ2-1; 9 bases match TRBD2. This CDR3 region has 16 residues. CDR1 SGHRS and CDR2 YFSETQ come from the germline V gene. Trimming removed 4 bases from V and 0 bases from J; junction bases left unmatched: 5. CDR3 protein: CASSGTSPFSYNEQFF. CDR3 in DNA: TGCGCCAGCAGCGGGACTAGCCCGTTCTCCTACAATGAGCAGTTCTTC.